The 8 T cell receptor beta chains presented below share a single source sample, sequenced in a study of cytomegalovirus exposure and HLA in healthy donors. Primers: 60 Vbeta forward and 13 Jbeta reverse. Sequencing was performed with immunoSEQ multiplex PCR; in TCRdb, only in-frame clones are kept and a portion is missing. The sample data list around 34,000 clones. Sequencing used PBMCs. The receptors were sampled from a woman aged 35 to 49 in good health and CMV-seropositive.

The rearrangement joins TRBV30 to TRBJ1-4; 9 nucleotides align to TRBD1. In germline, CDR1 is GTSNPN, CDR2 SVGIG (reference sequence). The CDR3 covers 13 residues. V was pared by 5 bases and J by 6 bases, with 4 bases of the junction left unmatched. CDR3 DNA: TGTGCCTGGGGCCGACAGGGGGATGAAAAACTGTTTTTT. Encoded protein: CAWGRQGDEKLFF.

The chain joins TRBV14 to TRBJ2-1; D ambiguous. Germline V lookup: CDR1 SGHDN, CDR2 FVKESK. The V end was cut by 0 bases, the J end by 5 bases, with 5 bases between. This CDR3 is 13 amino acids long. The CDR3 region is CASSQDADNEQFF. In DNA, the CDR3 is TGTGCCAGCAGCCAAGACGCGGACAATGAGCAGTTCTTC. Variable domain in full (rest from reference TRBV14 and TRBJ2-1): EAGVTQFPSHSVIEKGQTVTLRCDPISGHDNLYWYRRVMGKEIKFLLHFVKESKQDESGMPNNRFLAERTGGTYSTLKVQPAELEDSGVYFCASSQDADNEQFFGPGTRLTVL.

The chain links TRBV15 to TRBJ2-7; D remains unclear. CDR3 size: 14 residues. CDR1 and CDR2 from the germline V gene are LNHNV and YYDKDF (reference sequence). Trimming removed 0 bases from V and 1 base from J, with 7 bases in between. CDR3 amino acids: CATSREESSYEQYF. The CDR3 coding sequence is TGTGCCACCAGCAGAGAAGAGTCATCCTACGAGCAGTACTTC.

This chain joins TRBV6-5 and TRBJ1-5, with 9 bases fitting TRBD1. Trimming at V came to 6 bases and at J to 5 bases, leaving 5 bases not matched to a gene. This CDR3 has 14 residues. CDR1 MNHEY and CDR2 SVGAGI come from the germline V gene. CDR3 residues: CASRGQGWDQPQHF. The CDR3 bases are TGTGCCAGCAGGGGACAGGGATGGGATCAGCCCCAGCATTTT.

This chain joins TRBV19 and TRBJ2-1; D is perhaps TRBD1 (6 bases). In germline, CDR1 is LNHDA, CDR2 SQIVND (reference sequence). This CDR3 is built from 13 residues. The V gene lost 5 bases and the J gene lost 5 bases, with 10 bases spanning the gap. CDR3 in amino acids: CASSSDSHNEQFF. In DNA, the CDR3 is TGTGCCAGTAGTTCGGACAGCCACAATGAGCAGTTCTTC.

The rearrangement joins TRBV27 to TRBJ1-4; TRBD1 might be the D (5 bases). The CDR3 runs to 17 residues. Germline CDR1 and CDR2: MNHEY and SMNVEV (reference sequence). V lost 2 bases and J lost 13, with 26 bases in between. CDR3 in amino acids: CASSLKSGLLAGDPLFF. Written as DNA, the CDR3 is TGTGCCAGCAGTTTAAAATCGGGTCTCCTTGCGGGGGATCCACTGTTTTTT.

V is TRBV28 and J is TRBJ1-4, with D possibly TRBD1 on 6 matching bases. Between the trimmed V and J ends, which lost 6 bases and 4 bases, there was a span of 24 bases. Germline lookup yields CDR1 MDHEN and CDR2 SYDVKM. The CDR3 extends over 18 amino acids. The CDR3 region is CASSSNSGTTPGNEKLFF. The CDR3 bases are TGTGCCAGCAGCTCAAACTCCGGGACAACCCCCGGTAATGAAAAACTGTTTTTT. Full variable domain (outside the CDR3, taken from reference TRBV28 and TRBJ1-4): DVKVTQSSRYLVKRTGEKVFLECVQDMDHENMFWYRQDPGLGLRLIYFSYDVKMKEKGDIPEGYSVSREKKERFSLILESASTNQTSMYLCASSSNSGTTPGNEKLFFGSGTQLSVL.

The gene calls are TRBV15 and TRBJ1-6; perhaps TRBD1 as D (5 bases). Germline CDR1 LNHNV, CDR2 YYDKDF (reference sequence). The V and J ends lost 1 base and 6 bases respectively, with 10 bases between them. This CDR3 contains 15 residues. Written as DNA, the CDR3 is TGTGCCACCAGCAGAGTAGGCGGGGGTAATTCACCCCTCCACTTT. It specifies CATSRVGGGNSPLHF.